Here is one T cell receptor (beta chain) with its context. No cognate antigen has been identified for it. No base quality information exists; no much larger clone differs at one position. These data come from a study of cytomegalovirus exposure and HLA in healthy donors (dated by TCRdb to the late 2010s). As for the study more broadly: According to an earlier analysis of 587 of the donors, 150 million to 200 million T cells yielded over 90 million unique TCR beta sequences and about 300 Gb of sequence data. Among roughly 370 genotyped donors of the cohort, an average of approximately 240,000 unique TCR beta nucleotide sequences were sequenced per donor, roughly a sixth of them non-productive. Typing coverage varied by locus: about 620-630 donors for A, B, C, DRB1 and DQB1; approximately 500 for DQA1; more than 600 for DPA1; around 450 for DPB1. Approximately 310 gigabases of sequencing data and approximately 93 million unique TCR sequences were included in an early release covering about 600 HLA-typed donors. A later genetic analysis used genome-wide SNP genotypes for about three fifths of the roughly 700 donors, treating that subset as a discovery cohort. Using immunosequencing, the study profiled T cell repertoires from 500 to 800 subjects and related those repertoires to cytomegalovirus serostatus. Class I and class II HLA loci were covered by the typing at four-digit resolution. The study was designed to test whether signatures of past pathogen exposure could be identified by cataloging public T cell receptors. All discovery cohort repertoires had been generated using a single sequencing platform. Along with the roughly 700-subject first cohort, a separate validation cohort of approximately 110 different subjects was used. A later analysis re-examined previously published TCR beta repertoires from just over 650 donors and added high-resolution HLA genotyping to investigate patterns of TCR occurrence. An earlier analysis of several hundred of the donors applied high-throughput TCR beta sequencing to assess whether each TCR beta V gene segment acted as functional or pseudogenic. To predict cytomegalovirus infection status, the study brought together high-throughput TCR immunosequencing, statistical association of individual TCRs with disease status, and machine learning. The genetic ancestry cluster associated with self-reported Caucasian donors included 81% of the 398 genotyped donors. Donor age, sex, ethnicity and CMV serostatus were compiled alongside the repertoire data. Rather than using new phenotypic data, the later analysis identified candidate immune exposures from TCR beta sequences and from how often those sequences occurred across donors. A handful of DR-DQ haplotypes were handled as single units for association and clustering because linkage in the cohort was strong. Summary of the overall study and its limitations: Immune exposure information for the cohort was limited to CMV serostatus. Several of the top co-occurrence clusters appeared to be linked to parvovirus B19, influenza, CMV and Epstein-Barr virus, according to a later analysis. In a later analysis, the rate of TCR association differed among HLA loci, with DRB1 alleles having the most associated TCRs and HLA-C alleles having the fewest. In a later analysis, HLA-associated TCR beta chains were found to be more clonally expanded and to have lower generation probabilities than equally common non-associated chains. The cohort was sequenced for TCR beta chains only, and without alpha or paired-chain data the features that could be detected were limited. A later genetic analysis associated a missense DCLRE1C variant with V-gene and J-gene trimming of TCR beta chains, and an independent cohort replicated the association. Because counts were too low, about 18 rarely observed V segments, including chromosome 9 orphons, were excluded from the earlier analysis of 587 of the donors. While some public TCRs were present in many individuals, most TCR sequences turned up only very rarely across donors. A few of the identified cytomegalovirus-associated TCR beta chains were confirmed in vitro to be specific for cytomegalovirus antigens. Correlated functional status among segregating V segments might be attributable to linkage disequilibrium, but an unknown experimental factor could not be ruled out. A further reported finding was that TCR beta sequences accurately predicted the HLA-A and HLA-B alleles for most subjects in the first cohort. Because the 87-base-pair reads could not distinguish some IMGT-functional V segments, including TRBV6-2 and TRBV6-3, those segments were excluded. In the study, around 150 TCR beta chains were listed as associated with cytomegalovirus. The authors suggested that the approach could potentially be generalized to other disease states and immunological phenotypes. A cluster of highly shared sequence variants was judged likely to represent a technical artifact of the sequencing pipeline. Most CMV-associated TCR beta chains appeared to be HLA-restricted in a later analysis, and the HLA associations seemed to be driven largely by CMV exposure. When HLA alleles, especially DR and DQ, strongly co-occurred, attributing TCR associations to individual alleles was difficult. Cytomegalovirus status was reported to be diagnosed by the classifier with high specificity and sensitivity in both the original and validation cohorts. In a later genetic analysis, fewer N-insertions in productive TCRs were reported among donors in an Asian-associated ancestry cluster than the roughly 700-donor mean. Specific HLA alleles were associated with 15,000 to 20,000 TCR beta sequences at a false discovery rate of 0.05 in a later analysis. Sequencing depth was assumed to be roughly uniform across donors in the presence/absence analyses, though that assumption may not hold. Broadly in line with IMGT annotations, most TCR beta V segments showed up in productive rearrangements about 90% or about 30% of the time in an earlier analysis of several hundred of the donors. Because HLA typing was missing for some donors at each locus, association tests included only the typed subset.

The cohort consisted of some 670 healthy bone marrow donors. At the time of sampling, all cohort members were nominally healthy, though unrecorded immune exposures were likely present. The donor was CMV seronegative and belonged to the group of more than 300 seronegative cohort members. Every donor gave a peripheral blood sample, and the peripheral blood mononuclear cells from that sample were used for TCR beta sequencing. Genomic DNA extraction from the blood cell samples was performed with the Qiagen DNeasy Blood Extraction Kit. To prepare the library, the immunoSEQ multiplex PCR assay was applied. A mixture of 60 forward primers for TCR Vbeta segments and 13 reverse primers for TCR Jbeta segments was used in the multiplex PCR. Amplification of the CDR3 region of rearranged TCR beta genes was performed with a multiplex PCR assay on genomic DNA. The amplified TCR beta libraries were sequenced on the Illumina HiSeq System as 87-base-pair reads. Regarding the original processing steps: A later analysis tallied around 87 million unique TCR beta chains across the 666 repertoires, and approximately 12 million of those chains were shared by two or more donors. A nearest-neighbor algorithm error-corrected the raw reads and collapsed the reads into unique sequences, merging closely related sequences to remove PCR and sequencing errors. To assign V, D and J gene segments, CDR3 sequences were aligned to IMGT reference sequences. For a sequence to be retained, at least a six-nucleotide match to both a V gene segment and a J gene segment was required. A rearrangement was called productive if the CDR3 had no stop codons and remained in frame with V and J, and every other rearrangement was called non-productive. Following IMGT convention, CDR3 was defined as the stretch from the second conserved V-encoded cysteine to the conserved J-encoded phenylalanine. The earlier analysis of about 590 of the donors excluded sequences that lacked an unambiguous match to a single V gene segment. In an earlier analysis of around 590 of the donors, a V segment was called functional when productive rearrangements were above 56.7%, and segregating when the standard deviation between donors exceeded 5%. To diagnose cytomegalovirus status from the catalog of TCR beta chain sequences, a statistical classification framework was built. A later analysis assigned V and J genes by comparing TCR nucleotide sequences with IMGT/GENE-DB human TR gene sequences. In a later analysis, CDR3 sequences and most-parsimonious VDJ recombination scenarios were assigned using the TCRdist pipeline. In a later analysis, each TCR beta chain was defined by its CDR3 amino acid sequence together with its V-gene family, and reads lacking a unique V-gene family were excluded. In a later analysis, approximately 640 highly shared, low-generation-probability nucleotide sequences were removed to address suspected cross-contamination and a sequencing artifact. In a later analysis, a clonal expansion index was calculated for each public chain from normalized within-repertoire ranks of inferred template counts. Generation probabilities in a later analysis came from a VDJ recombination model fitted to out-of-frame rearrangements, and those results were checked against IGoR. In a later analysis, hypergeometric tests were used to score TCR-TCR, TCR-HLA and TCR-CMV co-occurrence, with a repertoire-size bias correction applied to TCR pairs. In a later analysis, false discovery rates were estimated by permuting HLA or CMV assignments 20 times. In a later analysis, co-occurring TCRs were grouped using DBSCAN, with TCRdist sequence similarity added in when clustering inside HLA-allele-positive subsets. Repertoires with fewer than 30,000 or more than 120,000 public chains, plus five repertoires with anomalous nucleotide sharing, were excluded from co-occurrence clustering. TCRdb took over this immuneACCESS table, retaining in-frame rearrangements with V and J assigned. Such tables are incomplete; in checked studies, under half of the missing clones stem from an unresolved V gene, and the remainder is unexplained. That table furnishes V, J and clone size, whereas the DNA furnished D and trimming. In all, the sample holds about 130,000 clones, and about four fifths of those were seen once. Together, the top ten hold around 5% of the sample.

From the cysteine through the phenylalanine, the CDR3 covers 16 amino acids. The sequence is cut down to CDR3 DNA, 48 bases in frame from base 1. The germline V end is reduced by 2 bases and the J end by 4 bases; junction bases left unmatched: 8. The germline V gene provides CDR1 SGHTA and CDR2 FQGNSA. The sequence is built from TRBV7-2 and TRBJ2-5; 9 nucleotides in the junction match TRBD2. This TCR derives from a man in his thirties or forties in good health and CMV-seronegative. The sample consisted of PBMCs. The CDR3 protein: CASSLWPGGLAETQYF. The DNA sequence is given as TGTGCCAGCAGCTTATGGCCGGGGGGACTAGCAGAGACCCAGTACTTC.